Only a few counts were recorded for the clone carrying this T cell receptor beta chain. This record belongs to a study of identical twins. Unique molecular identifiers were present on the cDNA, which also gained a universal primer site by template switching. Using its own MiXCR run on the 5' RACE reads, TCRdb lists one record per CDR3 protein. This table holds 200,000 or so distinct CDR3 sequences, around a sixth found once. Germline lookup yields CDR1 MNHEY and CDR2 SVGEGT. Unmatched junction bases numbered 12, after V lost 3 bases and J lost 6 bases. This CDR3 has 18 residues. The same specimen was also included in a second study, on T cells expressing NK-cell markers. That study adds: There were seven HCMV-seropositive donors and one seronegative donor among the eight sequenced. HCMV specificity of the expanded NKG2C+ T cell clones was not established.

The receptor was derived from a woman younger than 35 in good health. The V and J genes are TRBV6-2 or TRBV6-3 and TRBJ2-3; 13 nucleotides match TRBD2. Sequenced: CD8+ T cells sorted from blood. The CDR3 protein is CASSYGGTSGITADTQYF. CDR3 sequence (DNA): TGTGCCAGCAGTTATGGTGGGACTAGCGGGATTACGGCGGATACGCAGTATTTT.